The TCR beta chain described here comes from a study of blood T cell repertoires in COVID-19. Across the study: Researchers got acute and convalescent COVID-19 samples from the United States, Italy and Spain. T cells, B-cell-depleted T cells, or PBMCs supplied cDNA or gDNA.

In the original processing: Amplification of reference gene primers provided the estimated nucleated cell counts. Using immunoSEQ multiplex PCR, the repertoire was profiled, and TCRdb retains in-frame clones only, with some absent. D and trimming were read from the DNA, whereas the V and J calls and clone size are those reported in that table. The sample lists 190,000 or so clones, around 86% occurring once. This TCR was sampled from a man aged 35 to 55 with acute or convalescent COVID-19. The sample was peripheral blood.

The CDR3 reads CASSVDSNSGNTIYF. The CDR3 bases are TGTGCCAGCAGCGTAGATAGCAACTCTGGAAACACCATATATTTT. The rearrangement joins TRBV9 to TRBJ1-3; D is ambiguous. Trimming left V 0 bases short and J 0 bases short, with 7 bases between. CDR1 and CDR2 from the germline V gene are SGDLS and YYNGEE. The CDR3 extends over 15 amino acids. Based on the CDR3 plus reference TRBV9 and TRBJ1-3, the full variable domain is DSGVTQTPKHLITATGQRVTLRCSPRSGDLSVYWYQQSLDQGLQFLIQYYNGEERAKGNILERFSAQQFPDLHSELNLSSLELGDSALYFCASSVDSNSGNTIYFGEGSWLTVV.